The 15 T cell receptor beta chains listed next were all sequenced from one sample in a study of T cell changes during pregnancy in multiple sclerosis. This table comes from immunoSEQ multiplex PCR, and its TCRdb copy is limited to in-frame clones, with some not included. In the table there are over 60,000 clones, 91% of which are singletons. The sequencing here drew on peripheral blood, taken in the third trimester of pregnancy. The receptor set was obtained from a female donor in good health, enrolled as a control in a pregnancy study.

V and J are TRBV5-1 and TRBJ2-7; the D gene is possibly TRBD1 (6 bases). Trimming stripped 3 bases from V and 2 bases from J, with 12 bases between. Germline V lookup: CDR1 SGHRS, CDR2 YFSETQ. The CDR3 loop spans 14 amino acids. Here the CDR3 reads CASSSWDTAYEQYF. The CDR3 DNA reads TGCGCCAGCAGCTCTTGGGACACAGCCTACGAGCAGTACTTC.

This clone is a singleton in its sample. The chain carries TRBV28 and TRBJ2-1, with 9 positions matching TRBD2. The CDR3 is made up of 14 amino acids. The germline CDR1 and CDR2 sequences are MDHEN and SYDVKM. Losses at the gene ends were 11 bases for V and 6 bases for J; bases not matched to a gene: 11. This CDR3 is CAVQAGGRVNEQFF. CDR3 in DNA: TGTGCCGTCCAGGCGGGCGGGAGGGTCAATGAGCAGTTCTTC.

The chain is built from TRBV5-1 and TRBJ1-2, with a weak D call TRBD1 (6 bases). The germline V gene has CDR1 SGHRS and CDR2 YFSETQ. The V and J ends lost 2 bases and 8 bases respectively, with 13 bases between them. CDR3 length equals 13 residues. The CDR3 nucleotides are TGCGCCAGCAGCTTTTCAACAGGGAACGGCTACACCTTC. It translates to CASSFSTGNGYTF.

V and J are TRBV6-5 and TRBJ2-7; the match to TRBD1 covers 12 bases. The V gene end was trimmed by 6 bases and the J gene end by 3 bases; junction bases not matched to a gene: 3. From germline, CDR1 is MNHEY and CDR2 SVGAGI. This CDR3 has 14 residues. CDR3 region: CASRGTGGIYEQYF. For the CDR3, the DNA is TGTGCCAGCAGGGGGACAGGGGGCATCTACGAGCAGTACTTC.

J is TRBJ1-3 and V is TRBV15; no clear D. The V end lost 0 bases, the J end lost 4 bases, and 10 bases lay between the germline ends. CDR1 is LNHNV, CDR2 YYDKDF, per germline (reference sequence). CDR3 size: 15 residues. CDR3: CATSRDPYPGNTIYF. The CDR3 DNA reads TGTGCCACCAGCAGAGACCCCTACCCCGGAAACACCATATATTTT.

V is TRBV18 and J is TRBJ2-5; D unresolved. V lost 0 bases, J lost 6 bases, and 11 bases lay in between. Germline-derived CDR1 and CDR2 are KGHSH and LQKENI. CDR3 length: 14 residues. The CDR3 loop reads CASSPPVREQTQYF. Here the CDR3 DNA reads TGTGCCAGCTCACCACCAGTCCGCGAGCAGACCCAGTACTTC.

This clone showed up just a few times. The rearrangement links TRBV6-5 to TRBJ1-6; TRBD1 matches 7 bases. CDR3 length: 14 residues. From germline, CDR1 is MNHEY and CDR2 SVGAGI. J lost 8 bases, V lost 5 bases, and 6 bases had no gene match. CDR3: CASSPDRVDSPLHF. The CDR3 region has the DNA TGTGCCAGCAGTCCAGACAGGGTGGATTCACCCCTCCACTTT.

The chain links TRBV10-2 to TRBJ1-1; 7 positions match TRBD1. The V and J ends lost 7 bases and 1 base, in that order; junction bases with no gene match: 6. Per the germline V gene, CDR1 is WSHSY and CDR2 is SAAADI. The CDR3 length is 14 residues. The CDR3 nucleotides are TGCGCCAGCACCGAGACAGGGCCGAACACTGAAGCTTTCTTT. Encoded protein: CASTETGPNTEAFF.

The CDR3 sequence is CASSPGTGGGGKNIQYF. CDR3 nucleotide sequence: TGTGCCAGCAGCCCCGGGACAGGGGGTGGAGGCAAAAACATTCAGTACTTC. The rearrangement joins TRBV2 to TRBJ2-4; 11 bases are a match to TRBD1. Trimming removed 6 bases from V and 3 bases from J; junction bases left unmatched: 10. This CDR3 comprises 17 residues. The germline gives CDR1 SNHLY, CDR2 FYNNEI.

The rearrangement joins TRBV10-3 to TRBJ2-2, with 9 bases that match TRBD2. The CDR3 spans 16 residues. CDR1 is ENHRY and CDR2 is SYGVKD in the germline V gene. Trimming took 4 bases from V and 2 from J; bases not matched to a gene: 5. CDR3 in DNA: TGTGCCATCAGTGTGGCGGGGGGGGCTAACACCGGGGAGCTGTTTTTT. It encodes CAISVAGGANTGELFF.

This chain connects TRBV5-4 to TRBJ1-6; maybe TRBD1 (5 bases). Germline lookup yields CDR1 SGHNT and CDR2 YYREEE (reference sequence). This CDR3 comprises 14 residues. The ends were cut back, 2 bases at V and 7 bases at J, with 10 bases in the middle. The CDR3 DNA is TGTGCCAGCAGCTTCACAGGAGGGAATTCACCCCTCCACTTT. Protein sequence: CASSFTGGNSPLHF.

The genes are TRBV5-1 and TRBJ2-3; TRBD1 matches 8 bases. The CDR3 runs to 15 residues. With V trimmed by 4 bases and J by 2 bases, 6 bases remained unmatched. Germline V gene data show CDR1 as SGHRS and CDR2 as YFSETQ. The DNA of the CDR3 is TGCGCCAGCAGCCCGGGACAGGTGATCACAGATACGCAGTATTTT. Residues: CASSPGQVITDTQYF.

This sequence joins TRBV29-1 and TRBJ1-5, with 7 bases lining up with TRBD1. Germline trimming cut 4 bases from V and 0 bases from J; bases unmatched to any gene: 3. Germline lookup yields CDR1 SQVTM and CDR2 ANQGSEA. This CDR3 contains 14 residues. The chain's CDR3 is CSVVGTDSNQPQHF. DNA for the CDR3: TGCAGCGTTGTTGGGACAGATAGCAATCAGCCCCAGCATTTT.

The chain employs TRBV7-2 and TRBJ2-5; TRBD2 aligns across 13 bases. Germline trimming cut 3 bases from V and 4 bases from J; bases unmatched to any gene: 5. The CDR3 totals 16 residues. Germline-derived CDR1 and CDR2 are SGHTA and FQGNSA. DNA for the CDR3: TGTGCCAGCAGCTTCACTAGCGGGAGGGCCTTAGAGACCCAGTACTTC. This codes for CASSFTSGRALETQYF.

The rearrangement joins TRBV7-2 to TRBJ1-6; D is ambiguous. In germline, CDR1 is SGHTA, CDR2 FQGNSA. V shed 1 base and J shed 10 bases, with 8 bases lying between them. This CDR3 is built from 13 residues. For the CDR3, the DNA is TGTGCCAGCAGCTTAGGCGGAACCTCACCCCTCCACTTT. Protein sequence: CASSLGGTSPLHF.